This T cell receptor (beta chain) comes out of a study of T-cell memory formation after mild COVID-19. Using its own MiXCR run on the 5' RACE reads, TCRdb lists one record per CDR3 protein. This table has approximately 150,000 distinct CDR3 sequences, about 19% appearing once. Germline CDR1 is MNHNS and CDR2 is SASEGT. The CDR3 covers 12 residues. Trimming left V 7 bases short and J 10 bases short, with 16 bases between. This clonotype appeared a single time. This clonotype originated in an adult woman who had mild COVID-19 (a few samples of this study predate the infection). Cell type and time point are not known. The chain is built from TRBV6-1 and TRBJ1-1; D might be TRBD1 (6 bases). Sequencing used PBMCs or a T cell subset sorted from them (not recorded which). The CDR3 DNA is TGTGCCAGCAATCCAGGGGCGTCGGGAGCTTTCTTT. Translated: CASNPGASGAFF.